Listed here are 25 T cell receptor beta chains from one sample, sequenced in a study of blood T cell repertoires in COVID-19. Clones were sequenced by immunoSEQ multiplex PCR, and TCRdb holds only the in-frame ones, with some missing. This sample has about 180,000 clones, with over 75% found just once. Sequenced: peripheral blood. Receptors originate from a human donor with active or convalescent COVID-19. The donor label of this sample is uncertain.

The V and J genes are TRBV29-1 and TRBJ2-1; D is ambiguous. Germline CDR1 SQVTM, CDR2 ANQGSEA. This CDR3 contains 9 residues. V was clipped by 8 bases and J by 7 bases, with 6 bases between them. The CDR3 sequence: CSPTNEQFF. The CDR3 bases are TGCAGCCCAACTAATGAGCAGTTCTTC.

This clone has just one count. J is TRBJ1-2 and V is TRBV7-2; the match to TRBD1 covers 9 bases. Germline trimming cut 5 bases from V and 7 bases from J; bases unmatched to any gene: 8. The germline CDR1 and CDR2 sequences are SGHTA and FQGNSA. This CDR3 contains 14 residues. CDR3 sequence reads: CASSQAQGAGGYTF. The CDR3 DNA is TGTGCCAGCAGCCAAGCACAGGGGGCGGGTGGCTACACCTTC.

The DNA of the CDR3 is TGTGCCAGTAGTCCTCGGGGAGATACGCAGTATTTT. Its protein is CASSPRGDTQYF. The genes are TRBV19 and TRBJ2-3; TRBD2 might be the D (5 bases). V lost 5 bases to trimming and J lost 5 bases, with 8 bases between them. The germline V gene encodes CDR1 LNHDA and CDR2 SQIVND (reference sequence). This CDR3 spans 12 amino acids.

V is TRBV2 and J is TRBJ2-5; D is unclear. Trimming pared 1 base from V and 4 bases from J, leaving 10 bases between. The germline CDR1 and CDR2 sequences are SNHLY and FYNNEI. The CDR3 covers 14 residues. CDR3 region: CASSEGPLTETQYF. The CDR3 nucleotides are TGTGCCAGCAGTGAAGGGCCGCTCACAGAGACCCAGTACTTC.

The chain uses TRBV19 and TRBJ1-6, with a possible D match to TRBD1 (6 bases). Germline CDR1 LNHDA, CDR2 SQIVND (reference sequence). Trimming took off 5 bases at V and 14 bases at J, with 16 bases between the two ends. This CDR3 has 13 amino acids. This chain's CDR3 is CASSSRDTGTLHF. CDR3 in DNA: TGTGCCAGTAGTTCCCGGGACACTGGTACCCTCCACTTT.

This clone was seen once. The rearrangement links TRBV5-1 to TRBJ2-3, with D perhaps TRBD2 (6 bases). Germline V CDR1 and CDR2: SGHRS, YFSETQ. V gave up 4 bases and J gave up 2 bases, with 20 bases separating them. The CDR3 sequence is 17 residues long. This CDR3 is CASSGRGSGLATDTQYF. CDR3 nucleotide sequence: TGCGCCAGCAGCGGTAGGGGTAGCGGATTAGCCACAGATACGCAGTATTTT.

The V call is TRBV24-1, the J call TRBJ1-5, with 8 bases that match TRBD1. J gave up 5 bases and V 4 bases, and 6 bases lay outside the gene matches. Germline CDR1 reads KGHDR; CDR2 reads SFDVKD. The CDR3 is 15 amino acids. The CDR3: CATSEPGTGYQPQHF. The CDR3 DNA sequence: TGTGCCACCAGTGAGCCTGGGACAGGCTATCAGCCCCAGCATTTT.

V usage is TRBV11-2 and J usage is TRBJ2-5; 10 nucleotides align to TRBD2. Looked up from germline, CDR1 is SGHAT and CDR2 is FQNNGV. V dropped 1 base and J dropped 6; count of bases not matched to a gene: 2. The CDR3 consists of 14 residues. The CDR3: CASSLGTSGKTQYF. DNA for the CDR3: TGTGCCAGCAGCTTAGGGACTAGCGGAAAGACCCAGTACTTC. Drawing the rest from reference TRBV11-2 and TRBJ2-5, the complete variable domain is EAGVAQSPRYKIIEKRQSVAFWCNPISGHATLYWYQQILGQGPKLLIQFQNNGVVDDSQLPKDRFSAERLKGVDSTLKIQPAKLEDSAVYLCASSLGTSGKTQYFGPGTRLLVL.

This clone occurred once. V usage is TRBV28 and J usage is TRBJ1-5; D unresolved. CDR3 length: 12 residues. CDR1 is MDHEN, CDR2 SYDVKM, per germline. Trimming stripped 6 bases from V and 2 bases from J, with 5 bases between. The CDR3: CASSRGNQPQHF. The CDR3 region has the DNA TGTGCCAGCAGCCGTGGCAATCAGCCCCAGCATTTT. Combining the CDR3 with reference TRBV28 and TRBJ1-5 gives the whole variable domain DVKVTQSSRYLVKRTGEKVFLECVQDMDHENMFWYRQDPGLGLRLIYFSYDVKMKEKGDIPEGYSVSREKKERFSLILESASTNQTSMYLCASSRGNQPQHFGDGTRLSIL.

The rearrangement joins TRBV7-6 to TRBJ1-2; perhaps TRBD1 as D (5 bases). Germline V CDR1 and CDR2: SGHVS, FNYEAQ. Trimming cost V 2 bases and J 3 bases, with 13 bases left between them. CDR3 size: 15 residues. CDR3 DNA: TGTGCCAGCAGCTTAAGGGGCTCCACGGACTATGGCTACACCTTC. Amino acids: CASSLRGSTDYGYTF.

V and J are TRBV5-5 and TRBJ2-5, with TRBD2 identical over 11 bases. The CDR3 is made up of 20 amino acids. Trimming took 4 bases from V and 1 from J; bases not matched to a gene: 18. Germline CDR1 reads SGHKS; CDR2 reads YYEKEE (reference sequence). The CDR3 coding sequence is TGTGCCAGCAGCACTATAGCGGGAGGGAGTCAGAAGCAACGCCAAGAGACCCAGTACTTC. Its translation is CASSTIAGGSQKQRQETQYF.

A few counts support this clone. The gene calls are TRBV7-2 and TRBJ2-4, with D perhaps matching TRBD1 (6 bases). The CDR3 extends over 13 amino acids. Per the germline V gene, CDR1 is SGHTA and CDR2 is FQGNSA. Between the trimmed V and J ends, which lost 5 bases and 6 bases, there was a span of 11 bases. The DNA for the CDR3 is TGTGCCAGCAGCCACCCGGACAGAAACATTCAGTACTTC. Its protein is CASSHPDRNIQYF. Looking up the rest from reference TRBV7-2 and TRBJ2-4 gives the full variable domain: GAGVSQSPSNKVTEKGKDVELRCDPISGHTALYWYRQSLGQGLEFLIYFQGNSAPDKSGLPSDRFSAERTGGSVSTLTIQRTQQEDSAVYLCASSHPDRNIQYFGAGTRLSVL.

This chain connects TRBV5-4 to TRBJ2-7; 7 bases align to TRBD2. V shed 4 bases, J shed 0 bases, and the junction held 7 bases outside the gene matches. Per the germline V gene, CDR1 is SGHNT and CDR2 is YYREEE (reference sequence). This CDR3 region has 15 residues. The CDR3 DNA is TGTGCCAGCAGCGGAGGAGGCGGGAGCTCCTACGAGCAGTACTTC. Amino acids: CASSGGGGSSYEQYF.

This clone was seen only a few times. The rearrangement links TRBV7-9 to TRBJ2-6; 10 bases align to TRBD1. The CDR3 runs to 13 residues. Per germline, CDR1 SEHNR and CDR2 FQNEAQ (reference sequence). V was pared by 1 base and J by 18 bases, with 6 bases of the junction left unmatched. This CDR3 reads CASSLGGQGRTTF. The CDR3 DNA sequence: TGTGCCAGCAGCTTAGGGGGACAGGGGCGGACGACTTTC.

V is TRBV9 and J is TRBJ2-3; TRBD2 matches 12 bases. In germline, CDR1 is SGDLS, CDR2 YYNGEE. CDR3 length equals 16 residues. V lost 0 bases to trimming and J lost 7 bases; unmatched junction nucleotides: 6. Here the CDR3 reads CASSVGGTSGRNTQYF. CDR3 bases: TGTGCCAGCAGCGTAGGGGGGACTAGCGGGCGAAATACGCAGTATTTT.

The chain employs TRBV9 and TRBJ2-2, with 8 bases lining up with TRBD1. V lost 2 bases, J lost 3 bases, and 3 bases stayed unmatched. The CDR3 runs 15 residues. Germline CDR1 and CDR2: SGDLS and YYNGEE. CDR3 DNA sequence: TGTGCCAGCAGCGTTAACAGGGGGTACACCGGGGAGCTGTTTTTT. Its protein is CASSVNRGYTGELFF.

The rearrangement joins TRBV3-1 (or the pseudogene TRBV3-2) to TRBJ1-2; 7 bases are shared with TRBD1. This CDR3 contains 15 residues. V lost 0 bases and J lost 6; bases outside the gene matches: 7. CDR1 is LGHDT, CDR2 YNNKEL, per germline (reference sequence). CDR3 DNA: TGTGCCAGCAGCCAAGATAGGGGACAGCAGCATGGCTACACCTTC. This translates into CASSQDRGQQHGYTF.

The rearrangement links TRBV28 to TRBJ2-3; TRBD2 matches 8 bases. Germline CDR1 is MDHEN and CDR2 is SYDVKM. The CDR3 has 14 amino acids. Trimming took 6 bases from V and 3 from J; bases not matched to a gene: 5. CDR3 residues: CASSGGGRTDTQYF. The CDR3, as DNA: TGTGCCAGCAGCGGCGGGGGGCGAACAGATACGCAGTATTTT. The full variable domain, with the rest looked up from reference TRBV28 and TRBJ2-3, is DVKVTQSSRYLVKRTGEKVFLECVQDMDHENMFWYRQDPGLGLRLIYFSYDVKMKEKGDIPEGYSVSREKKERFSLILESASTNQTSMYLCASSGGGRTDTQYFGPGTRLTVL.

The chain combines TRBV12-5 with TRBJ2-5; TRBD1 matches 8 bases. The CDR3 covers 12 residues. CDR1 LGHNT and CDR2 FRNRAP come from the germline V gene. Trimming cost V 5 bases and J 5 bases; bases outside gene matches: 1. In DNA form, the CDR3 reads TGTGCTAGTGGTAGGACAGGGGAGACCCAGTACTTC. It yields the protein CASGRTGETQYF.

The chain is built from TRBV5-1 and TRBJ1-2, with 7 bases matching TRBD1. CDR3 size: 15 residues. CDR1 and CDR2 (germline): SGHRS, YFSETQ. V gave up 0 bases and J gave up 8 bases; unmatched junction bases: 10. This CDR3 is CASSLASSRGAGYTF. The CDR3 DNA reads TGCGCCAGCAGCTTGGCCTCGAGCAGGGGGGCGGGCTACACCTTC. Based on the CDR3 plus reference TRBV5-1 and TRBJ1-2, the full variable domain is KAGVTQTPRYLIKTRGQQVTLSCSPISGHRSVSWYQQTPGQGLQFLFEYFSETQRNKGNFPGRFSGRQFSNSRSEMNVSTLELGDSALYLCASSLASSRGAGYTFGSGTRLTVV.

This chain connects TRBV11-2 to TRBJ2-7; a possible D gene is TRBD2 (8 bases). Germline CDR1 is SGHAT and CDR2 is FQNNGV. The CDR3 totals 16 residues. Trimming removed 2 bases at V and 2 bases at J, with 16 bases between. Here the CDR3 DNA reads TGTGCCAGCAGCTTAAGTACGGGGGGGACAGCCTACGAGCAGTACTTC. It translates to CASSLSTGGTAYEQYF.

This chain connects TRBV5-1 to TRBJ2-1; a possible D gene is TRBD2 (5 bases). Per the germline V gene, CDR1 is SGHRS and CDR2 is YFSETQ. V shed 3 bases and J shed 9 bases, with 16 bases lying between them. The CDR3 totals 14 residues. This CDR3 reads CASSSGDGNGEQFF. The CDR3 region has the DNA TGCGCCAGCAGCTCCGGGGATGGCAACGGTGAGCAGTTCTTC.

V and J are TRBV30 and TRBJ1-5; the D is unclear. Germline CDR1 is GTSNPN and CDR2 is SVGIG (reference sequence). The CDR3 sequence is 15 residues long. The V gene lost 0 bases and the J gene lost 5 bases, with 14 bases spanning the gap. The CDR3 is CAWSVLGRVDQPQHF. The CDR3 nucleotides are TGTGCCTGGAGTGTATTAGGGAGGGTAGATCAGCCCCAGCATTTT.

The chain carries TRBV9 and TRBJ2-1; 14 nucleotides agree with TRBD2. Trimming cost V 3 bases and J 3 bases; bases outside gene matches: 5. CDR1 and CDR2 from the germline V gene are SGDLS and YYNGEE. The CDR3 runs to 17 residues. The CDR3 coding sequence is TGTGCCAGCAGCGCTGGAGGGACTAGCGGGGGCTACAATGAGCAGTTCTTC. Its translation: CASSAGGTSGGYNEQFF.

The rearrangement joins TRBV20-1 to TRBJ2-1; a possible D gene is TRBD2 (6 bases). Per germline, CDR1 DFQATT and CDR2 SNEGSKA (reference sequence). The CDR3 loop spans 10 amino acids. Trimming took off 8 bases at V and 8 bases at J, with 10 bases between the two ends. CDR3 nucleotide sequence: TGCAGTCCTTGGAGGGATGAGCAGTTCTTC. It codes for CSPWRDEQFF.